The 4 T cell receptor beta chains below come from one sample, sequenced in a study of post-analysis software for immune sequencing data. Study-wide findings and caveats: The study found TRBV5-6, TRBV5-1 and TRBV20-1 among five TRBV segments more frequent in patients than controls.

cDNA libraries of TCR beta carried unique molecular identifiers. TCRdb re-called the PCR reads through MiXCR, storing one row per CDR3 protein. The table has roughly 730,000 distinct CDR3 sequences, around 27% seen once; the top ten hold roughly 0.54%. No antigens are known for them. The sample consisted of blood. These receptor sequences come from a girl aged 5-17 years with multiple sclerosis.

V and J are TRBV6-2 or TRBV6-3 and TRBJ1-2, with no clear D. Germline V lookup: CDR1 MNHEY, CDR2 SVGEGT. V was trimmed by 8 bases and J by 3 bases, leaving 16 bases between them. This CDR3 is built from 14 residues. This CDR3 is CASSRSRSDYGYTF. The CDR3 nucleotides read TGTGCCAGCTCCCGAAGCAGGTCGGACTATGGCTACACCTTC.

This clonotype has just one count. This chain uses TRBV6-6 with TRBJ1-2; TRBD1 might be the D (5 bases). From germline, CDR1 is MNHNY and CDR2 SVGAGI (reference sequence). The CDR3 has 16 amino acids. Trimming left V 4 bases short and J 3 bases short, with 18 bases between. CDR3 protein: CASSSRAVGTDYGYTF. The CDR3 DNA follows: TGTGCCAGCAGTTCCCGGGCGGTTGGGACGGACTATGGCTACACCTTC.

CDR3 sequence reads: CASTTGGYTEAFF. The CDR3 bases are TGTGCCAGCACCACGGGGGGGTACACTGAAGCTTTCTTT. The chain joins TRBV27 to TRBJ1-1, with D perhaps TRBD1 (5 bases). V gave up 7 bases and J gave up 3 bases, with 12 bases separating them. The germline gives CDR1 MNHEY, CDR2 SMNVEV (reference sequence). There are 13 residues in the CDR3.

This clonotype occurred a few times. The chain combines TRBV5-1 with TRBJ1-4, with TRBD1 identical over 7 bases. The CDR3 loop spans 17 amino acids. J lost 7 bases, V lost 4 bases, and 16 bases had no gene match. The germline V gene has CDR1 SGHRS and CDR2 YFSETQ. The CDR3 DNA reads as TGCGCCAGCAGCCGAACACCCCGGGACAGCTGGGGTGAAAAACTGTTTTTT. Translated: CASSRTPRDSWGEKLFF.